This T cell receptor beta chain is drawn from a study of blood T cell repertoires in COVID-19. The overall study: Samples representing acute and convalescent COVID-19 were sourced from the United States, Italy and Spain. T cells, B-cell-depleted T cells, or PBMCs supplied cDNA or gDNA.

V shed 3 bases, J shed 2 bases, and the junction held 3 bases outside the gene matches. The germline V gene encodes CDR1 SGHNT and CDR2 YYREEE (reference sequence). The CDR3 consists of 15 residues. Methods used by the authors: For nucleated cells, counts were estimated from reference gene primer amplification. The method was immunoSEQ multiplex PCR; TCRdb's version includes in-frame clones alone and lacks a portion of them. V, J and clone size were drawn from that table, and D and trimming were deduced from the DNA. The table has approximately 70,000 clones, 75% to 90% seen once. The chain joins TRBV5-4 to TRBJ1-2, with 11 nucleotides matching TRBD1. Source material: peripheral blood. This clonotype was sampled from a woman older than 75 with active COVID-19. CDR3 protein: CASSSRDRGNYGYTF. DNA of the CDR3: TGTGCCAGCAGCTCCCGGGACAGGGGGAACTATGGCTACACCTTC.